This T cell receptor (beta chain) came from a study of blood T cell repertoires in COVID-19. The data were produced by immunoSEQ multiplex PCR, yet TCRdb's version contains in-frame clones alone and is incomplete. This sample has about 270,000 clones; approximately 86% occur once, and the top ten carry over 2%. Germline V gene sequence: CDR1 LGHNA, CDR2 YSLEER. There are 14 residues in the CDR3. Trimming removed 2 bases from V and 9 bases from J, with 16 bases in between. The source is a woman aged 18-29 years who had recovered from COVID-19. Sequencing was carried out using PBMCs or T cells enriched from blood (not recorded which). The chain couples TRBV4-3 to TRBJ1-1; D unresolved. This CDR3 is CASSQLGERTQAFF. CDR3 sequence (DNA): TGCGCCAGCAGCCAATTGGGAGAGCGGACTCAAGCTTTCTTT.